This T cell receptor (beta chain) comes out of a study of patients and donors after allogeneic stem cell transplantation. The CDR3 spans 13 residues. The germline V and J ends were trimmed by 4 bases and 6 bases, with 14 bases remaining between them. Per the germline V gene, CDR1 is SQVTM and CDR2 is ANQGSEA. MiXCR, applied by TCRdb to the RT-PCR reads, yields one record per CDR3 protein. The table shows about a million distinct CDR3 sequences, with approximately 18% occurring only once. This TCR came from a human donor who was either an allogeneic HSCT recipient or a stem cell or donor lymphocyte infusion donor (not recorded which). It is not recorded whose cells these are; they may come from a transplant donor. Sequenced sample: blood, either unsorted or a sorted T cell fraction (not recorded which). The gene calls are TRBV29-1 and TRBJ2-3, with a possible D match to TRBD2 (7 bases). The CDR3 nucleotides read TGCAGCGTTGTCCGGGGGGCGCTGGATACGCAGTATTTT. This translates into CSVVRGALDTQYF.